This TCR beta chain is from a study of T-cell reconstitution after alpha-beta-depleted transplantation in children. Unique molecular identifiers were incorporated when the TCRbeta library was constructed. One entry per CDR3 protein, called by TCRdb with MiXCR from the PCR reads. The sample carries about 460,000 distinct CDR3 sequences, roughly an eighth recorded once. Germline assignment: CDR1 SGDLS and CDR2 YYNGEE. V was shortened by 5 bases and J by 2 bases, with 23 bases between the two germline ends. The CDR3 spans 17 residues. This clonotype has a handful of counts. What it binds is unknown. Study results and limitations: Approximately two months post-transplant, alpha-beta T cells reportedly originated from several hundred expanded graft clones. Surviving recipient T cells and thymic progenitors accounted for the high day-60 TCRbeta diversity observed in some patients. T-cell numbers and diversity one year post-transplant derived largely from freshly generated T cells.

The gene calls are TRBV9 and TRBJ2-7; the D call may be TRBD1 or TRBD2 (8 bases each). The sequence was collected from a female patient between 2 and 15 years old who had a stem cell transplant for aplastic anemia, so the T cells may come from the graft donor. Here the sequenced sample was PBMCs, mostly from graft donor cells, taken 180 days after TCRalphabeta/CD19-depleted stem cell transplant. The CDR3 bases are TGTGCCAGCAGGGGACAGGCGGGGGGCCCCCTTACCTACGAGCAGTACTTC. It codes for CASRGQAGGPLTYEQYF. The entire variable domain, with the rest obtained from reference TRBV9 and TRBJ2-7, is as follows: DSGVTQTPKHLITATGQRVTLRCSPRSGDLSVYWYQQSLDQGLQFLIQYYNGEERAKGNILERFSAQQFPDLHSELNLSSLELGDSALYFCASRGQAGGPLTYEQYFGPGTRLTVT.